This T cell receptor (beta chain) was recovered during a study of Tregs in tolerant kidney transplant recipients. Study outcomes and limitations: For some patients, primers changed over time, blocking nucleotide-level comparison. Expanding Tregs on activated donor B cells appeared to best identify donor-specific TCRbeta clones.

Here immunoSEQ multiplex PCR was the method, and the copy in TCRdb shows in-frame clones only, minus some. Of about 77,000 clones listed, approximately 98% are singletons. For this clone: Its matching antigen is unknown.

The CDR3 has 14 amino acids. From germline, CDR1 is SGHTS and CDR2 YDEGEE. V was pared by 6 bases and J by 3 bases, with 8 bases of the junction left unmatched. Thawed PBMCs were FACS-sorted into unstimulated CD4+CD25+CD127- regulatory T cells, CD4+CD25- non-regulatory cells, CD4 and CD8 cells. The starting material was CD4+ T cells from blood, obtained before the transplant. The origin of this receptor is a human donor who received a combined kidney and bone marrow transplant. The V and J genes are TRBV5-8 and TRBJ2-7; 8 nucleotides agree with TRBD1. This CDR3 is CASISRQGYYEQYF. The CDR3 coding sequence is TGTGCCAGCATCTCAAGACAGGGGTACTACGAGCAGTACTTC.